The present T cell receptor (beta chain) was sequenced within a study of OX40 agonist ivuxolimab in advanced cancers. Across the study: Partial responses were achieved by three patients: one hepatocellular carcinoma, two cutaneous melanoma.

Turning to this clone: Its antigen is undetermined.

Findings of the study overall: No antigen was identified for the clonally expanded peripheral T cells.

TCRdb keeps only in-frame clones here, not all; method: immunoSEQ multiplex PCR. The profile covers around 37,000 clones, with roughly 79% appearing a single time and about 20% taken by the ten largest. This CDR3 region has 15 residues. Per the germline V gene, CDR1 is MNHEY and CDR2 is SMNVEV (reference sequence). V dropped 0 bases and J dropped 3 bases, with 8 bases sitting between them. This sequence was found in an adult with an advanced solid tumor such as melanoma, head and neck, liver or kidney cancer. The specimen comprised CD4+ or CD8+ T cells sorted from blood, sampled in a trial of the OX40 agonist ivuxolimab. This sequence joins TRBV27 and TRBJ2-2; TRBD2 is a possible D gene (6 bases). CDR3 amino acids: CASSLSWGDTGELFF. The DNA for the CDR3 is TGTGCCAGCAGTTTATCGTGGGGGGACACCGGGGAGCTGTTTTTT.